Each of the 2 T cell receptor beta chains below was sequenced from the same sample in a study of blood T cell repertoires in COVID-19 (dated by TCRdb to 2018 to 2020). The library was obtained by the immunoSEQ multiplex PCR assay. In its TCRdb copy, this immuneACCESS table keeps in-frame sequences only and misses some clones. Where compared with another copy, unresolved V genes explain less than half of these, and the others have no known cause. The sample table lists some 170,000 clones, roughly 81% of them with a count of one. 11% of the sample rests with the top ten. Material: peripheral blood. The receptors originated from a woman aged 40 to 50 with COVID-19, enrolled during active disease.

This chain uses TRBV7-8 with TRBJ1-1; D perhaps matches TRBD1 (6 bases). This CDR3 contains 13 residues. The germline CDR1 and CDR2 sequences are SGHVS and FQNEAQ. Trimming pared 2 bases from V and 5 bases from J, leaving 9 bases between. The CDR3, as DNA: TGTGCCAGCAGCTTAAATGACAGGACTGAAGCTTTCTTT. Amino acids: CASSLNDRTEAFF. The whole variable domain, remainder taken from reference TRBV7-8 and TRBJ1-1, is GAGVSQSPRYKVAKRGQDVALRCDPISGHVSLFWYQQALGQGPEFLTYFQNEAQLDKSGLPSDRFFAERPEGSVSTLKIQRTQQEDSAVYLCASSLNDRTEAFFGQGTRLTVV.

The chain is built from TRBV28 and TRBJ2-5; 8 bases are a match to TRBD2. From germline, CDR1 is MDHEN and CDR2 SYDVKM. V trimming: 1 base; J trimming: 5 bases; junction bases outside the gene matches: 9. This CDR3 is 16 amino acids long. This chain's CDR3 is CASSLSPGLERETQYF. The DNA for the CDR3 is TGTGCCAGCAGTTTATCCCCGGGACTAGAACGGGAGACCCAGTACTTC.